The clone carrying this TCR beta chain was recorded at least ten times. Its antigen is unidentified. This specimen belongs to a study of metastatic and nonmetastatic thyroid tumors. Across the study: Repertoires from malignant and benign thyroid patients were compared across blood and tumor or nodule tissue. Findings and limits, study-wide: Versus benign nodules, malignant thyroid tumors reportedly had significantly higher TCR beta diversity, in blood and tumor.

The CDR3 spans 14 residues. The germline V gene encodes CDR1 MDHEN and CDR2 SYDVKM. V lost 6 bases and J lost 5, with 16 bases in between. Every patient underwent thyroid surgery untreated. Authors' data handling: Clinicopathological groups differed in CDR3, with these differences serving to build a distant-metastasis classifier for papillary thyroid cancer. TCRdb reprocessed the PCR reads via MiXCR. None of the V and J calls come from the authors' own analysis; TCRdb made them. The data contain more than 50,000 clones, roughly 22% of them singletons. This chain links TRBV28 with TRBJ1-2; no clear D gene. Sequencing input: blood. The source is a female donor with papillary thyroid cancer or a benign thyroid nodule (not recorded which). Some clones in this sample may be carry-over from other donors' samples. The CDR3 bases are TGTGCCAGCAGCGAAGGACGTCTTGGATATGGCTACACCTTC. It codes for CASSEGRLGYGYTF.